This entry is about one T cell receptor beta chain. The target antigen is unknown. The data are from a study of graft-versus-host responses after intestinal transplantation. Assay: immunoSEQ multiplex PCR; the TCRdb copy retains only in-frame clones and omits some. The table includes tens of thousands of clones, roughly four fifths detected once. Sequencing used unstimulated CD8+ T cells sorted from spleen or lymph node cells, obtained before intestinal transplant. The sequence derives from a human donor who received an intestinal transplant.

CDR3 residues: CASSLVLTSGVYEQYF. Written as DNA, the CDR3 is TGCGCCAGCAGCTTGGTTCTTACTAGCGGGGTCTACGAGCAGTACTTC. The V and J genes are TRBV5-1 and TRBJ2-7; 10 nucleotides line up with TRBD2. Losses at the gene ends were 0 bases for V and 3 bases for J; bases not matched to a gene: 6. The CDR3 length is 16 residues. Germline CDR1 is SGHRS and CDR2 is YFSETQ.